Listed below are T cell receptor beta chains from one sample, sequenced in a study of blood T cell repertoires in COVID-19. The data were produced by immunoSEQ multiplex PCR, yet TCRdb's version contains in-frame clones alone and is incomplete. This sample has 200,000 to 250,000 clones, with about four fifths found just once. Sequenced: peripheral blood. These receptor sequences come from a woman aged 70-85 years with acute or convalescent COVID-19. CDR3s include the opening cysteine and the closing phenylalanine or tryptophan. Each record gives: CDR3 length, J gene, D gene, V gene, clone size, CDR3 protein, CDR3 DNA. D genes are given only for firm matches. Clone sizes are given selectively: once, few, many, or a class where the clone is expanded.

20 TRBJ1-6 TRBD1 TRBV4-2 NA CASRQEGTVNGLGLNSPLHF TGTGCCAGCAGACAGGAAGGGACAGTGAATGGTTTGGGATTAAATTCACCCCTCCACTTT
16 TRBJ2-7 NA TRBV28 NA CASSLGVTQLSYEQYF TGTGCCAGCAGCCTAGGGGTGACCCAACTCTCCTACGAGCAGTACTTC
14 TRBJ1-2 NA TRBV7-2 NA CASSPRWADYGYTF TGTGCCAGCAGCCCTCGGTGGGCCGACTATGGCTACACCTTC
13 TRBJ1-2 NA TRBV27 NA CASSFRLTYGYTF TGTGCCAGCAGTTTCAGGTTAACCTATGGCTACACCTTC
14 TRBJ1-1 NA TRBV4-1 NA CASSTGTLNTEAFF TGCGCCAGCAGTACCGGGACACTAAACACTGAAGCTTTCTTT
16 TRBJ2-3 TRBD2 TRBV11-2 many CASSLQVTSRTDTQYF TGTGCCAGCAGCCTGCAGGTGACTAGCCGCACAGATACGCAGTATTTT
15 TRBJ2-1 NA TRBV5-1 NA CASSHDRRSYNEQFF TGCGCCAGCAGCCACGACAGGCGGTCCTACAATGAGCAGTTCTTC
14 TRBJ1-2 NA TRBV14 NA CASSQGQGNYGYTF TGTGCCAGCAGCCAAGGCCAGGGGAACTATGGCTACACCTTC
14 TRBJ2-5 NA TRBV7-9 NA CASSLFRDQETQYF TGTGCCAGCAGCTTATTTCGGGACCAAGAGACCCAGTACTTC
13 TRBJ1-5 NA TRBV7-8 NA CASSPDSRGPQHF TGTGCCAGCAGCCCGGACAGCCGCGGGCCCCAGCATTTT
15 TRBJ1-5 NA TRBV2 once CASSEARGSNQPQHF TGTGCCAGCAGTGAAGCGCGGGGTAGCAATCAGCCCCAGCATTTT